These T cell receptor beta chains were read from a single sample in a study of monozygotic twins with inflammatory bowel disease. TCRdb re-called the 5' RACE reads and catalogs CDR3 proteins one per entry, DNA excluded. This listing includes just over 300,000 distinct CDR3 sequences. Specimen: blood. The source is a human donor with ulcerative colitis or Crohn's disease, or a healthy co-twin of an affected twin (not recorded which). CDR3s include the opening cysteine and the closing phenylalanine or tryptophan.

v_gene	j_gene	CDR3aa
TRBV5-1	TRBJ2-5	CASSSSQETQYF
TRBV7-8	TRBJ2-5	CASRRDSGLETQYF
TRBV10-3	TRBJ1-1	CAISERDTRNTEAFF
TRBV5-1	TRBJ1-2	CASTVQGDYGYTF
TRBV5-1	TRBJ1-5	CASSPSGTGRGQPQHF
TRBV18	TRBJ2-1	CASSPPRTSGYYNEQFF
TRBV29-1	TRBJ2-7	CSARGDSYEQYF
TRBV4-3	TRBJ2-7	CASSRGLGADEQYF
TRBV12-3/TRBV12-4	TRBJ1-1	CASTRTGGWTEAFF
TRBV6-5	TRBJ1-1	CASSFDPGVTEAFF
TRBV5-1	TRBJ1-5	CASSFKGGSNQPQHF
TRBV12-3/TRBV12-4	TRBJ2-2	CASIPSGGELFF
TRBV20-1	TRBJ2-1	CSARRGAGNEQFF
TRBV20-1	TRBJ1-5	CSASRQVSNQPQHF
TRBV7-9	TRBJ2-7	CASSPGGSSYEQYF
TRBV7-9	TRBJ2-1	CASSTILAGGLDEQFF
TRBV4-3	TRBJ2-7	CASSLLLRGEQYF
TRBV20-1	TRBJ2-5	CSARVDRGREVETQYF
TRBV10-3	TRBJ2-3	CASATGSSTDTQYF
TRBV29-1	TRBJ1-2	CSVVDSFYGYTF
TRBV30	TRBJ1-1	CAWSVIWNTEAFF
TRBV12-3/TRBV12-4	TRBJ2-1	CASRLGRGGYNEQFF
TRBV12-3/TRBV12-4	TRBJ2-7	CASFLGGRADEQYF
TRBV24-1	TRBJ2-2	CATSAGDRADGELFF
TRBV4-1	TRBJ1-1	CASTQRGQGIMNTEAFF
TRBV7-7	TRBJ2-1	CASSPRTGNEQFF
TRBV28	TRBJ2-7	CASSYSASYEQYF
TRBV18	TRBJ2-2	CASSPVLAQNTGELFF
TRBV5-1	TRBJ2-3	CASSLDRADTQYF
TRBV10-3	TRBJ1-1	CAISPRTVNTEAFF
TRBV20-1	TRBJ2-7	CSAPPVGSSYEQYF
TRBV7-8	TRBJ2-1	CASSLVGSWDNEQFF
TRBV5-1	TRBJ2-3	CASADPGADTQYF
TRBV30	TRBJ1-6	CAWRGQTYNSPLHF
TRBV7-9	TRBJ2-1	CASSLRATRGHNEQFF
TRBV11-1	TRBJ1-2	CASSSSGGTGGSYYGYTF
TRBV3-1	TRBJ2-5	CASSQSRETQYF
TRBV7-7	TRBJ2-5	CASSGSRGLQETQYF
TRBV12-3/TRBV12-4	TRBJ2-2	CATRQQGTSGELFF
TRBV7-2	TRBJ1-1	CASSLTATKNTEAFF
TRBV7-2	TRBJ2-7	CASSLVRDRPHEQYF
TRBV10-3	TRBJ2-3	CAIRRQGAVSTDTQYF
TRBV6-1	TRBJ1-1	CASSKPGDEAFF
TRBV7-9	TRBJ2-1	CASSPGTSANEQFF
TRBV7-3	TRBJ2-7	CASSLSGGDGSYEQYF
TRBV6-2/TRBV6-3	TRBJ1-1	CASTPGVWDSHTEAFF
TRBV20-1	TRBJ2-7	CSAPSGGQYEQYF
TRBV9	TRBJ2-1	CASSSQGAQVYNEQFF
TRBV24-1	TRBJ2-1	CATSDRGLAGYNEQFF
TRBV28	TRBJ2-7	CASSLEAGGPWSEQYF
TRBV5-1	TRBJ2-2	CASSLEGQGSLYTGELFF
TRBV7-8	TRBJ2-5	CASSLRASGGTLQETQYF
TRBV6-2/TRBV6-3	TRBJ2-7	CASKASGSSYEQYF
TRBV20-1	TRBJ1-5	CSVKKPRAHIMFRPQHF
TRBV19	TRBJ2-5	CASRARTTPLETQYF
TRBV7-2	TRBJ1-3	CASSSPYKGDGNTIYF
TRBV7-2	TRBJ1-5	CASSNKATGRNQPQHF
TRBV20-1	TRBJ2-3	CSARREILATTDTQYF
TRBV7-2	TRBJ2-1	CASSPDPAREQFF